This T cell receptor beta chain derives from a study of CD8+ T cells in alopecia areata. As to treatment: oral pan-JAK inhibitor, 5-10 mg twice daily. RNA extraction and reverse transcription yielded cDNA as sequencing template. Measured with immunoSEQ multiplex PCR; TCRdb has only the in-frame clones, and not every one. The data show around 190,000 clones, 60% seen once. This CDR3 comprises 12 residues. Per germline, CDR1 MDHEN and CDR2 SYDVKM. Between the trimmed V and J ends, which lost 7 bases and 3 bases, there was a span of 9 bases. The chain combines TRBV28 with TRBJ1-2; D call uncertain. This sequence was found in a human donor with alopecia areata. The source material was CD4+ T cells sorted from blood, sampled at week 24, from a patient treated with tofacitinib. For the CDR3, the DNA is TGTGCCAGCAAAGGAAACCACTATGGCTACACCTTC. Translated: CASKGNHYGYTF.